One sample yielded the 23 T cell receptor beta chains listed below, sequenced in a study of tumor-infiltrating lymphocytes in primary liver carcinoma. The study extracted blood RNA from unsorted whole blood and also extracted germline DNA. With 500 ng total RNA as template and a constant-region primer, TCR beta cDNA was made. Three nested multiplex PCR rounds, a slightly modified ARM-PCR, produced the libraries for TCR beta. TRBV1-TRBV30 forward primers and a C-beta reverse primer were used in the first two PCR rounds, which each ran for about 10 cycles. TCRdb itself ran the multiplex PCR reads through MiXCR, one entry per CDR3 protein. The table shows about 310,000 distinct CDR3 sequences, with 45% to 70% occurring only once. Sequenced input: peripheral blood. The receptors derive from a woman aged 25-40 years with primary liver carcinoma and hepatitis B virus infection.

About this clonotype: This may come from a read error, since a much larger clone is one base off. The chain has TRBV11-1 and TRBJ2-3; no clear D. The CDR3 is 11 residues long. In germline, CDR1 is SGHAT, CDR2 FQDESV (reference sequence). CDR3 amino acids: CASSLLDTRYF. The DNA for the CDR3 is TGTGCCAGCAGCTTGTTAGATACGCGGTATTTT.

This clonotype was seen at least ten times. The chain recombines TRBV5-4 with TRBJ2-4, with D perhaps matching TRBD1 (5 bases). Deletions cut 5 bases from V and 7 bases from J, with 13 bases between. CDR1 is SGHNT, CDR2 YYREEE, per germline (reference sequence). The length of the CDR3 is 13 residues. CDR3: CASSVQGPNIQYF. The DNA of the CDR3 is TGTGCCAGCAGTGTGCAGGGCCCGAACATTCAGTACTTC. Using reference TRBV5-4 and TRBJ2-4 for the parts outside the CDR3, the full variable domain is ETGVTQSPTHLIKTRGQQVTLRCSSQSGHNTVSWYQQALGQGPQFIFQYYREEENGRGNFPPRFSGLQFPNYSSELNVNALELDDSALYLCASSVQGPNIQYFGAGTRLSVL.

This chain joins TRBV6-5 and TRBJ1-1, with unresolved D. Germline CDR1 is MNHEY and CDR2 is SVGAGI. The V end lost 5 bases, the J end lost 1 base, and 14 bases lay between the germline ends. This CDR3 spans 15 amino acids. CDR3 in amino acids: CASSLRLGTNTEAFF. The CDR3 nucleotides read TGTGCCAGCAGTCTTCGGTTGGGAACGAACACTGAAGCTTTCTTT.

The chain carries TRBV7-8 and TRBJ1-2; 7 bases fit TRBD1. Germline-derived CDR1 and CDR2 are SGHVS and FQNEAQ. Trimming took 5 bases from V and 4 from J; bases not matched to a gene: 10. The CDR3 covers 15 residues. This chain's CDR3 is CASSQPGQILYGYTF. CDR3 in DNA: TGTGCCAGCAGCCAACCGGGACAGATCCTCTATGGCTACACCTTC.

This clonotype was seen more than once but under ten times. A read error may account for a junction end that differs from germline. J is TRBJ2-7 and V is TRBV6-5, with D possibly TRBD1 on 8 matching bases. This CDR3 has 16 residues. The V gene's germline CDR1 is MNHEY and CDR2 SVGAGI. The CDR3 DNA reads TGTGCCAGCAGGCGAGGGGGGGGGACAGGAGTCTACGAGGAGTACTTC. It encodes CASRRGGGTGVYEEYF.

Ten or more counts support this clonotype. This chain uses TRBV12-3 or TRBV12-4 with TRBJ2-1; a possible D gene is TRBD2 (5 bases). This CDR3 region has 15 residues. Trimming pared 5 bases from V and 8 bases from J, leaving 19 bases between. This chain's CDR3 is CASSHTGLQRDEQFF. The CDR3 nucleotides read TGTGCCAGCAGTCACACCGGACTCCAACGCGATGAGCAGTTCTTC.

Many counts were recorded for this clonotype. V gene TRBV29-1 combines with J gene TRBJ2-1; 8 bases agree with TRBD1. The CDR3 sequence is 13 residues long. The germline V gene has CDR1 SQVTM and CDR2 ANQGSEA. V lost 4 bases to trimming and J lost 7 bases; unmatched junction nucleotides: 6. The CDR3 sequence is CSVGTGSSNEQFF. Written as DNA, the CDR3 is TGCAGCGTTGGGACAGGGTCATCGAATGAGCAGTTCTTC.

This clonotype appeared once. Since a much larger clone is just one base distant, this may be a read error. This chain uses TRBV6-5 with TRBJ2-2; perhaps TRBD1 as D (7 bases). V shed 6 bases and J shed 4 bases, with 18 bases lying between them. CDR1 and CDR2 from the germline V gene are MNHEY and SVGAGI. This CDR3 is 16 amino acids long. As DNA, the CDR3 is TGTGCCAGCAGGCTATGGGGGGACAGTTCCACCGGGGAGCTGTTTTTT. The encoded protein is CASRLWGDSSTGELFF.

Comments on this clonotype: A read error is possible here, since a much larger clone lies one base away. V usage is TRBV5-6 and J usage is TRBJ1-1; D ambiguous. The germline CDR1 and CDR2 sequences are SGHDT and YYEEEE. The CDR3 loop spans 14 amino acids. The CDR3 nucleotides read TGTGCCAGCAGCTCGACTAGAAGAAACACTGAAACTTTCTTT. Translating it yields CASSSTRRNTETFF.

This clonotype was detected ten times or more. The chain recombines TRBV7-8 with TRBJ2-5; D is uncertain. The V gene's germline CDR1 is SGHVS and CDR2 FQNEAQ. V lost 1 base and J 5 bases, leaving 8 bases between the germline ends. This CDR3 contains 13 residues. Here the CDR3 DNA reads TGTGCCAGCAGCTTAGGCGTTTGGGAGACCCAGTACTTC. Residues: CASSLGVWETQYF. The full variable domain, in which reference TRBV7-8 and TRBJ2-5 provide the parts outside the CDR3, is GAGVSQSPRYKVAKRGQDVALRCDPISGHVSLFWYQQALGQGPEFLTYFQNEAQLDKSGLPSDRFFAERPEGSVSTLKIQRTQQEDSAVYLCASSLGVWETQYFGPGTRLLVL.

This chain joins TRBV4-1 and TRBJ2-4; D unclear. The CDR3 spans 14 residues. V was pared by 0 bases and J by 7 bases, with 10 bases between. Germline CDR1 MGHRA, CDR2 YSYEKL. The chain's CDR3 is CASSQDGLGNIQYF. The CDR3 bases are TGCGCCAGCAGCCAAGATGGATTGGGTAACATTCAGTACTTC.

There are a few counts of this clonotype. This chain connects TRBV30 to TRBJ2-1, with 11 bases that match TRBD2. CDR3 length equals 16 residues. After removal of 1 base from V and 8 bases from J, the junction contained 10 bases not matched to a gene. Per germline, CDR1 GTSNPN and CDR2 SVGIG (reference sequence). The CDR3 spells CAWSGVSGRAGDEQFF. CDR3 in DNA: TGTGCCTGGAGTGGGGTTAGCGGGAGGGCCGGGGATGAGCAGTTCTTC.

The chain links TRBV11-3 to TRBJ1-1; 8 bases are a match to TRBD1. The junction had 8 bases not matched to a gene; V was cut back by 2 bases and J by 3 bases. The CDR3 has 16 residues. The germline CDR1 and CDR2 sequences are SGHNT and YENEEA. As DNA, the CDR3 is TGTGCCAGCAGCTTACGGGCAGGGGGCGCGGACACTGAAGCTTTCTTT. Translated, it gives CASSLRAGGADTEAFF.

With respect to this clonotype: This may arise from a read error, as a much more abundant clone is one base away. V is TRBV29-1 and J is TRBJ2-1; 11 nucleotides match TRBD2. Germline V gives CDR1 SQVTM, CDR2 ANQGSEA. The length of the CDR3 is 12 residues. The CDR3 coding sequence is TGCAACGTAGCGGGAGGGACGGATGAGCAGTTCTTC. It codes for CNVAGGTDEQFF.

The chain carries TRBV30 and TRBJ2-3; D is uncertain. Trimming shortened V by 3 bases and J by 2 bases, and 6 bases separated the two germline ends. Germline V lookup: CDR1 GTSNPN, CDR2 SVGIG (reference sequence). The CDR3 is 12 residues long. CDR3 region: CAWSPDTDTQYF. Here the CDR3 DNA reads TGTGCCTGGAGCCCCGACACAGATACGCAGTATTTT.

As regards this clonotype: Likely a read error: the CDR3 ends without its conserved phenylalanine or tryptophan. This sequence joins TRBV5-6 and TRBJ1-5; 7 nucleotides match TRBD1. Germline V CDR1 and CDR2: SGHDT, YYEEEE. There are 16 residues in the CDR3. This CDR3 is CASSLTQGVSNQPQHL. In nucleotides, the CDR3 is TGTGCCAGTAGCTTGACCCAGGGGGTTAGCAATCAGCCCCAGCATCTT.

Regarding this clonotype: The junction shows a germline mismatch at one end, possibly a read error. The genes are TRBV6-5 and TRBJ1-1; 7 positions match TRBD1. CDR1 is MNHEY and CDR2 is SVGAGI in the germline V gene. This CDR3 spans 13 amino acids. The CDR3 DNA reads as TGTGCCAGCAATCAGGGGGAACTGACTGAAGCTATCTTT. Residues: CASNQGELTEAIF.

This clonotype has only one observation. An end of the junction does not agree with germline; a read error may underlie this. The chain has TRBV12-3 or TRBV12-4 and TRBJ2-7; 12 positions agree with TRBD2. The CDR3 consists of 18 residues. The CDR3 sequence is CAGSRDLRLAGEMYEQYF. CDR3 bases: TGTGCCGGCAGTCGCGACCTGAGACTAGCGGGAGAAATGTACGAGCAGTACTTC.

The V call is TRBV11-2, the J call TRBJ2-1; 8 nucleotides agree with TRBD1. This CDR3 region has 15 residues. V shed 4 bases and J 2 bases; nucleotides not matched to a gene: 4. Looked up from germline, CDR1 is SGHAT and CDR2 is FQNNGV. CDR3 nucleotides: TGTGCCAGCAGCTCCTGGACAGGGACCTACAATGAGCAGTTCTTC. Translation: CASSSWTGTYNEQFF.

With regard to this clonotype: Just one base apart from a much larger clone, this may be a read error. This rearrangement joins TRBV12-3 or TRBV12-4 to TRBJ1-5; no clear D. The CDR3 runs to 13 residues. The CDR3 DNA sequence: TGTGCCAGCAGACCGAATAGCGATCAGCCCCAGCATTTT. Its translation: CASRPNSDQPQHF.

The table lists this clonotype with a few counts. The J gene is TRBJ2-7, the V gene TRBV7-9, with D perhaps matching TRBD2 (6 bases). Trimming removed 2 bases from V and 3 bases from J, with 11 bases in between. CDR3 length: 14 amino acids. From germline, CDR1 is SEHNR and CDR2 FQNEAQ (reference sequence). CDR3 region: CASSLLGGVYEQYF. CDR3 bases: TGTGCCAGCAGCTTACTTGGCGGGGTCTACGAGCAGTACTTC.

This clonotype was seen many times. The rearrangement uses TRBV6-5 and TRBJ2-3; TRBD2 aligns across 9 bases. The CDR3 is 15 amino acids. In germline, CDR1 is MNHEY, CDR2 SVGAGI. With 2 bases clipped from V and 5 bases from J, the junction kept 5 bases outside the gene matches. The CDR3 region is CASSYEAGGRDTQYF. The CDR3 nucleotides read TGTGCCAGCAGTTACGAAGCGGGAGGAAGAGATACGCAGTATTTT.

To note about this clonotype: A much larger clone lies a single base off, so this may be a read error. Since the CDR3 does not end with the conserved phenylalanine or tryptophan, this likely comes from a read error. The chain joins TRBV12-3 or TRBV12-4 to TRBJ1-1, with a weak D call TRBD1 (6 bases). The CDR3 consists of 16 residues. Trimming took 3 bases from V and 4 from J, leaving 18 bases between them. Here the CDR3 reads CASSLAGGRASTEAFS. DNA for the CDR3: TGTGCCAGCAGTTTGGCGGGGGGGCGGGCTAGCACTGAAGCTTTCTCT.